Below are 14 T cell receptor beta chains sequenced from a single sample in a study of T-cell reconstitution after alpha-beta-depleted transplantation in children (dated by TCRdb to 2015 to 2016). The treatment or condition label, read with the paper, signifies: allogeneic hematopoietic cell transplantation with graft depleted of TCRalphabeta T cells and CD19 B cells. Library preparation used PCR. The sequencing machine was an Illumina HiSeq 2500. To normalize quantification of the TCRbeta repertoire, the TCR libraries were built with molecular barcoding that relied on unique molecular identifiers. TCRdb's own reprocessing of the public reads used fastp at Q25 and MiXCR and kept productive beta chains. Rows merge per CDR3 protein into single entries with the most common DNA and genes. This sample holds roughly 790,000 distinct CDR3 sequences; 16% were observed only once. Together, the top ten hold about 4.6% of the sample.

The sequencing used PBMCs, mostly from graft donor cells, collected 360 days after TCRalphabeta/CD19-depleted stem cell transplant. These receptors all come from a male patient between 5 and 17 years old who had a stem cell transplant for acute lymphoblastic leukemia, so the T cells may come from the graft donor.

V is TRBV12-3 or TRBV12-4 and J is TRBJ2-1, with 16 nucleotides matching TRBD2. The CDR3 contains 20 residues. V shed 5 bases, J shed 3 bases, and the junction held 13 bases outside the gene matches. CDR3 coding DNA: TGTGCCAGCAGTCCCGGGACTAGCGGGAGGGCGTTGAGTATCTACAATGAGCAGTTCTTC. Its protein is CASSPGTSGRALSIYNEQFF.

The rearrangement links TRBV20-1 to TRBJ2-1; D is uncertain. CDR1 DFQATT and CDR2 SNEGSKA come from the germline V gene (reference sequence). V gave up 5 bases and J gave up 6 bases, with 8 bases separating them. This CDR3 comprises 11 residues. The CDR3 bases are TGCAGTGCTCGAGTATTCAATGAGCAGTTCTTC. It is translated as CSARVFNEQFF.

V gene TRBV4-1 combines with J gene TRBJ2-7; no reliable D call. The V end lost 1 base, the J end lost 5 bases, and 18 bases lay between the germline ends. From germline, CDR1 is MGHRA and CDR2 YSYEKL. This CDR3 contains 16 residues. The CDR3 is CASSQGPVGGFHEQYF. CDR3 in DNA: TGCGCCAGCAGCCAAGGGCCCGTTGGCGGATTCCACGAGCAGTACTTC.

This clonotype was found a few times. The V gene is TRBV4-1, the J gene TRBJ1-2; TRBD1 is a possible D gene (5 bases). Germline V gene lookup returns CDR1 MGHRA and CDR2 YSYEKL. V was clipped by 1 base and J by 5 bases, with 14 bases between them. This CDR3 contains 15 residues. The CDR3 sequence: CASSQGSGVLYGYTF. As DNA, the CDR3 is TGCGCCAGCAGCCAAGGGTCGGGGGTACTATATGGCTACACCTTC.

The rearrangement uses TRBV6-4 and TRBJ2-1, with 8 bases aligning to TRBD2. The CDR3 sequence is 15 residues long. Germline V gene sequence: CDR1 MRHNA, CDR2 SNTAGT. V was clipped by 4 bases and J by 4 bases; unmatched bases: 6. As DNA, the CDR3 is TGTGCCAGCAGTGGAGCGAGCGGGGGATACAATGAGCAGTTCTTC. This codes for CASSGASGGYNEQFF.

This clonotype came up many times. The rearrangement joins TRBV5-1 to TRBJ2-2; 13 bases map to TRBD2. The CDR3 has 17 amino acids. Germline CDR1 and CDR2: SGHRS and YFSETQ. J gave up 0 bases and V 4 bases, and 3 bases lay outside the gene matches. CDR3 in amino acids: CASSKGLAGPNTGELFF. CDR3 DNA: TGCGCCAGCAGCAAGGGACTAGCGGGGCCGAACACCGGGGAGCTGTTTTTT.

This clonotype was seen a few times. The J gene is TRBJ2-1, the V gene TRBV29-1; TRBD1 matches at 11 bases. Germline V lookup: CDR1 SQVTM, CDR2 ANQGSEA. Losses at the gene ends were 3 bases for V and 2 bases for J; bases not matched to a gene: 0. The CDR3 is 14 amino acids. The CDR3 DNA reads TGCAGCGTTGAGGGACAGGGGGCCTACAATGAGCAGTTCTTC. It encodes CSVEGQGAYNEQFF.

In this sample, this clonotype turned up many times. The rearrangement uses TRBV10-3 and TRBJ2-1; 7 nucleotides match TRBD2. The germline CDR1 and CDR2 sequences are ENHRY and SYGVKD. V lost 4 bases, J lost 5 bases, and 8 bases stayed unmatched. There are 15 residues in the CDR3. The CDR3 here is CAISVGLAENNEQFF. The CDR3 DNA reads TGTGCCATCAGTGTGGGGCTAGCGGAAAACAATGAGCAGTTCTTC.

Notes on this clonotype: One junction end disagrees with the germline gene, perhaps due to a read error. V gene TRBV3-1 combines with J gene TRBJ2-5; 7 nucleotides agree with TRBD1. The CDR3 has 15 residues. Germline loops: CDR1 LGHDT, CDR2 YNNKEL (reference sequence). CDR3 amino acids: CACSQEGTAQETQYF. The CDR3 DNA follows: TGTGCCTGCAGCCAAGAAGGGACAGCACAAGAGACCCAGTACTTC.

This clonotype has just a few counts. The V and J genes are TRBV11-2 and TRBJ2-4; TRBD2 aligns across 11 bases. This CDR3 is 18 amino acids long. The V segment lost 1 base and the J segment 0 bases; nucleotides outside the gene matches: 5. Germline assignment: CDR1 SGHAT and CDR2 FQNNGV. The CDR3 region is CASSLGGLAELAKNIQYF. CDR3 nucleotides: TGTGCCAGCAGCTTAGGGGGACTAGCGGAGTTAGCCAAAAACATTCAGTACTTC.

This chain joins TRBV4-1 and TRBJ1-1, with D unresolved. V was cut by 6 bases and J by 5 bases, with 10 bases left in between. Germline V gene sequence: CDR1 MGHRA, CDR2 YSYEKL. This CDR3 has 12 residues. The CDR3, as DNA: TGCGCCAGCAGAGGGAGGGAGACTGAAGCTTTCTTT. This gives the protein CASRGRETEAFF.

This clonotype showed up many times. Here the CDR3 DNA reads TGTGCCAGCAGCCTCGGACTATCGGGGAGAAATGAGCAGTTCTTC. Translated, it gives CASSLGLSGRNEQFF. The genes are TRBV12-3 or TRBV12-4 and TRBJ2-1, with D maybe TRBD2 (6 bases). V was cut by 6 bases and J by 7 bases, with 19 bases left in between. The CDR3 spans 15 residues.

This clonotype occurred many times. V and J are TRBV4-2 and TRBJ2-1; D not resolved. Germline V lookup: CDR1 LGHNA, CDR2 YNFKEQ. This CDR3 is built from 14 residues. Trimming took off 0 bases at V and 5 bases at J, with 8 bases between the two ends. DNA for the CDR3: TGTGCCAGCAGCCAAGATCCTACAGACAATGAGCAGTTCTTC. Protein sequence: CASSQDPTDNEQFF.

The chain links TRBV6-2 or TRBV6-3 to TRBJ2-1; maybe TRBD2 (5 bases). CDR1 is MNHEY, CDR2 SVGEGT, per germline. Trimming shortened V by 1 base and J by 0 bases, and 16 bases separated the two germline ends. The CDR3 covers 18 residues. For the CDR3, the DNA is TGTGCCAGCAGTTACTTGAGCGGTCTTCCTAGCTCCTACAATGAGCAGTTCTTC. It codes for CASSYLSGLPSSYNEQFF.